These 9 T cell receptor beta chains came from one sample sequenced in a study of blood T cells in healthy people across ages. The use of a sample-barcoded 5' primer and a J-beta primer mix characterized a second PCR of about 7 to 12 cycles. TCRdb itself ran the 5' RACE reads through MiXCR, one entry per CDR3 protein. Seen here are over 950,000 distinct CDR3 sequences, about 51% observed once, and the top ten hold roughly 23%. Sequenced: blood. These receptors were obtained from a woman aged 60 to 75 in good health.

This chain links TRBV20-1 with TRBJ2-7; no definite D call. The CDR3 loop spans 15 amino acids. The germline V gene has CDR1 DFQATT and CDR2 SNEGSKA (reference sequence). V gave up 0 bases and J gave up 3 bases, with 15 bases separating them. This CDR3 reads CSARDRQWGGYEQYF. For the CDR3, the DNA is TGCAGTGCTAGAGATCGTCAGTGGGGTGGCTACGAGCAGTACTTC.

V and J are TRBV18 and TRBJ1-5, with D possibly being TRBD1 (5 bases). Trimming took 4 bases from V and 4 from J, leaving 14 bases between them. The CDR3 consists of 15 residues. Germline CDR1 and CDR2: KGHSH and LQKENI. This CDR3 is CASSLGTAANQPQHF. In DNA form, the CDR3 reads TGTGCCAGCTCACTAGGGACGGCCGCTAATCAGCCCCAGCATTTT.

The V gene is TRBV5-1, the J gene TRBJ2-2; the match to TRBD1 covers 7 bases. V shed 2 bases, J shed 4 bases, and the junction held 5 bases outside the gene matches. Germline CDR1 reads SGHRS; CDR2 reads YFSETQ. CDR3 length: 15 residues. The CDR3 loop reads CASSLGQESTGELFF. CDR3 sequence (DNA): TGCGCCAGCAGCTTAGGACAGGAGAGCACCGGGGAGCTGTTTTTT.

A single count supports this clonotype. The CDR3 region is CSSMTGVYNEQFF. The CDR3 nucleotides are TGCAGTTCGATGACGGGAGTATACAATGAGCAGTTCTTC. The rearrangement uses TRBV20-1 and TRBJ2-7, with D possibly being TRBD2 (6 bases). The J call may be mistaken, given a closer DNA end match to TRBJ2-1. Germline V lookup: CDR1 DFQATT, CDR2 SNEGSKA (reference sequence). The CDR3 spans 13 residues.

The gene calls are TRBV7-2 and TRBJ1-2; 10 positions match TRBD1. Germline V gene sequence: CDR1 SGHTA, CDR2 FQGNSA. J lost 0 bases, V lost 9 bases, and 16 bases had no gene match. There are 18 residues in the CDR3. The CDR3 coding sequence is TGTGCCAGTGCCCATCCCAAACCAGGACAGGGGGCTAACTATGGCTACACCTTC. It encodes CASAHPKPGQGANYGYTF. The full variable domain, its missing parts supplied by reference TRBV7-2 and TRBJ1-2, is GAGVSQSPSNKVTEKGKDVELRCDPISGHTALYWYRQSLGQGLEFLIYFQGNSAPDKSGLPSDRFSAERTGGSVSTLTIQRTQQEDSAVYLCASAHPKPGQGANYGYTFGSGTRLTVV.

This chain connects TRBV7-6 to TRBJ1-6, with no clear D. Germline assignment: CDR1 SGHVS and CDR2 FNYEAQ. The CDR3 length is 18 residues. Deletions cut 5 bases from V and 0 bases from J, with 17 bases between. The CDR3 sequence is CASSPFGSQSSYNSPLHF. The DNA of the CDR3 is TGTGCCAGCAGCCCATTTGGGAGCCAAAGCTCCTATAATTCACCCCTCCACTTT.

This clonotype has only a few counts. The gene calls are TRBV20-1 and TRBJ2-7, with D hard to call. Trimming took 4 bases from V and 3 from J, leaving 1 base between them. Per germline, CDR1 DFQATT and CDR2 SNEGSKA (reference sequence). The CDR3 spans 9 residues. Here the CDR3 DNA reads TGCAGTGCTAACTACGAGCAGTACTTC. Residues: CSANYEQYF.

The chain links TRBV12-3 or TRBV12-4 to TRBJ2-4; 9 bases are shared with TRBD1. This CDR3 comprises 15 residues. Trimming took 7 bases from V and 13 from J; bases not matched to a gene: 17. The CDR3 is CASKPQITGGGEQYF. For the CDR3, the DNA is TGTGCCAGCAAGCCCCAGATAACAGGGGGCGGGGAGCAGTACTTC.

This clonotype showed up just once. The J gene is TRBJ2-1, the V gene TRBV20-1, with D possibly called TRBD1 or TRBD2 (5 bases each). The end of the DNA is better explained by TRBJ2-7, so the J call may be wrong. Germline values: CDR1 DFQATT, CDR2 SNEGSKA (reference sequence). The CDR3 totals 13 residues. CDR3 bases: TGCAGTGCTAATCGGGGCCCCACCTACGAGCAGTACTTC. This gives the protein CSANRGPTYEQYF.